This TCR beta chain appears in the sequencing data of a study of T cells in Graves' hyperthyroidism and ophthalmopathy. Looked up from germline, CDR1 is SNHLY and CDR2 is FYNNEI. This CDR3 has 15 amino acids. V gave up 6 bases and J gave up 0 bases, with 14 bases separating them. This clonotype was observed at least ten times. RNA transcripts provided the source from which TCR beta CDR3 regions were amplified. With the HTBI primer set, the TCR CDR3 went through a first round of RT-PCR. Each CDR3 protein gets one entry after TCRdb re-called the multiplex PCR reads with MiXCR. The sample carries around 200,000 distinct CDR3 sequences, around 17% recorded once. Clinical symptoms, serum thyroxine, TRAb, thyroid ultrasound and orbital computed tomography informed diagnoses.

The sequence was obtained from a man aged 40-50 years with Graves' hyperthyroidism. Sequences were obtained from blood. The V call is TRBV2, the J call TRBJ1-1; a weak D match, TRBD1 (5 bases). CDR3 in amino acids: CASRIGPGLNTEAFF. The CDR3 region has the DNA TGTGCCAGCAGGATCGGGCCAGGGTTGAACACTGAAGCTTTCTTT.